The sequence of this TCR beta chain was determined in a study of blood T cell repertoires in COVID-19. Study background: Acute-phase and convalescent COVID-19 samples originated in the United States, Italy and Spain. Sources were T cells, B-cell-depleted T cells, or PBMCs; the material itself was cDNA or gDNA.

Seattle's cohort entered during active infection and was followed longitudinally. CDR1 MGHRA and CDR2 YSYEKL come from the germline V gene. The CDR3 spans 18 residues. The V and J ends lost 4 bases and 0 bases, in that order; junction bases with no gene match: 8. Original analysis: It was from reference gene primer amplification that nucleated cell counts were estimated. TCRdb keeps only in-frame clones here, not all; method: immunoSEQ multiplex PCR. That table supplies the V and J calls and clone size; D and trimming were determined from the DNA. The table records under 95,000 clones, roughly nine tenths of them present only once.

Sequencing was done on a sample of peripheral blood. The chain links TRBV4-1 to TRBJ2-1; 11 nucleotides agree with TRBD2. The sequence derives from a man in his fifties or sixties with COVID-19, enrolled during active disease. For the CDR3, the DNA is TGCGCCAGCAGCCTAGCGGGAGGGCGCCTCGGCTCCTACAATGAGCAGTTCTTC. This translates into CASSLAGGRLGSYNEQFF.